These T cell receptor beta chains were read from a single sample in a study of blood T cell repertoires in COVID-19. Clones were sequenced by immunoSEQ multiplex PCR, and TCRdb holds only the in-frame ones, with some missing. The sample consists of approximately 300,000 clones, around four fifths of them appearing once. The sequenced material came from peripheral blood. The receptors were sampled from a woman in her fifties or sixties with acute or convalescent COVID-19. CDR3s include the opening cysteine and the closing phenylalanine or tryptophan. D genes are given only for firm matches. The size entry is marked missing in some rows and otherwise reads once, few, many or a size class.

d_gene | j_gene | abundance | v_gene | CDR3aa | CDR3nt
TRBD2 | TRBJ2-3 | NA | TRBV6-2/TRBV6-3 | CASSYLLASGTDTQYF | TGTGCCAGCAGTTACTTACTAGCGTCGGGTACAGATACGCAGTATTTT
TRBD1 | TRBJ2-4 | NA | TRBV25-1 | CASSAAGGNIQYF | TGTGCCAGCAGTGCTGCAGGGGGAAACATTCAGTACTTC
TRBD1 | TRBJ2-1 | once | TRBV4-2 | CASSGQGQVQNEQFF | TGTGCCAGCAGCGGACAGGGCCAGGTACAGAATGAGCAGTTCTTC
TRBD2 | TRBJ2-5 | NA | TRBV27 | CASSSLGGEETQYF | TGTGCCAGCAGTTCCCTGGGGGGGGAAGAGACCCAGTACTTC
NA | TRBJ1-5 | NA | TRBV5-1 | CASSLEGQGLQPQHF | TGCGCCAGCAGCTTGGAGGGGCAGGGGCTTCAGCCCCAGCATTTT
TRBD1 | TRBJ1-1 | few | TRBV11-2 | CASSSQGTEAFF | TGTGCCAGCAGCTCACAGGGGACTGAAGCTTTCTTT
NA | TRBJ1-2 | NA | TRBV24-1 | CATSDSGIYGYTF | TGTGCCACCAGTGATTCCGGGATCTATGGCTACACCTTC
TRBD1 | TRBJ1-5 | NA | TRBV7-8 | CASSAGGQVSVPQHF | TGTGCCAGCAGCGCCGGGGGACAGGTCTCTGTGCCCCAGCATTTT
NA | TRBJ2-3 | NA | TRBV6-5 | CASSDTGTSTDTQYF | TGTGCCAGCAGCGATACCGGGACTTCTACAGATACGCAGTATTTT
NA | TRBJ1-3 | NA | TRBV7-9 | CASRGTDTGNTIYF | TGTGCCAGCAGAGGAACTGACACTGGAAACACCATATATTTT
NA | TRBJ2-1 | NA | TRBV5-1 | CASSSQGHEQFF | TGCGCCAGCAGCTCACAGGGCCATGAGCAGTTCTTC